Listed here are 15 T cell receptor beta chains from one sample, sequenced in a study of T cells after yellow fever vaccination. TCRdb reanalysed the 5' RACE reads using MiXCR and keeps one entry per CDR3 protein. Of about 580,000 distinct CDR3 sequences listed, 17% are singletons. Sequencing was performed on PBMCs, taken about 5 days after the first yellow fever vaccination. The source of these receptors is a man younger than 35 who received the YFV17D yellow fever vaccine.

This clonotype came up a few times. The V and J genes are TRBV11-1 and TRBJ2-5; TRBD2 agrees at 12 bases. This CDR3 has 18 amino acids. Germline V gives CDR1 SGHAT, CDR2 FQDESV (reference sequence). The junction had 15 bases not matched to a gene; V was cut back by 5 bases and J by 5 bases. The CDR3 DNA reads as TGTGCCAGCAGCCCGGGACTAGCGGGTGTCAATATCCGGGAGACCCAGTACTTC. Its translation: CASSPGLAGVNIRETQYF.

This clonotype has a count of ten or more. The V and J genes are TRBV4-1 and TRBJ1-1, with D unclear. The CDR3 totals 14 residues. Between the trimmed V and J ends, which lost 4 bases and 0 bases, there was a span of 9 bases. Germline V gene data show CDR1 as MGHRA and CDR2 as YSYEKL. The CDR3, as DNA: TGCGCCAGCAGCCCTAGAGCTTTGAACACTGAAGCTTTCTTT. It yields the protein CASSPRALNTEAFF.

This clonotype was counted between two and nine times. This chain connects TRBV12-3 or TRBV12-4 to TRBJ1-3; TRBD1 might be the D (6 bases). The CDR3 contains 15 residues. V gave up 6 bases and J gave up 3 bases, with 15 bases separating them. CDR3 coding DNA: TGTGCCAGCAGATCAACAGGGAGCAGTGGAAACACCATATATTTT. Translated: CASRSTGSSGNTIYF.

The genes are TRBV6-2 or TRBV6-3 and TRBJ2-3; D possibly corresponds to TRBD1 (5 bases). This CDR3 comprises 13 residues. Germline CDR1 is MNHEY and CDR2 is SVGEGT. Between the trimmed V and J ends, which lost 10 bases and 4 bases, there was a span of 15 bases. The CDR3 DNA sequence: TGTGCCACCCAGCTAGGGGCTTCAGATACGCAGTATTTT. It codes for CATQLGASDTQYF.

The rearrangement joins TRBV10-3 to TRBJ1-6, with 11 bases fitting TRBD1. With 6 bases clipped from V and 10 bases from J, the junction kept 5 bases outside the gene matches. This CDR3 has 14 residues. Germline CDR1 is ENHRY and CDR2 is SYGVKD. The CDR3 region is CAIRKGQGESPLHF. The DNA of the CDR3 is TGTGCCATCAGGAAGGGACAGGGGGAATCACCCCTCCACTTT.

The V and J genes are TRBV11-2 and TRBJ2-1, with TRBD2 as a possible D gene (6 bases). The CDR3 consists of 15 residues. The germline gives CDR1 SGHAT, CDR2 FQNNGV. Trimming removed 5 bases at V and 7 bases at J, with 18 bases between. CDR3 protein: CASSRTIGTANEQFF. The CDR3, as DNA: TGTGCCAGCAGCCGGACTATAGGGACGGCTAATGAGCAGTTCTTC.

The chain is built from TRBV6-6 and TRBJ2-7; tentatively, D is TRBD2 (6 bases). The V gene's germline CDR1 is MNHNY and CDR2 SVGAGI (reference sequence). The CDR3 runs 13 residues. With 6 bases removed from V and 7 bases from J, the gap between germline ends came to 16 bases. The CDR3 sequence is CASSLRETGEQYV. CDR3 coding DNA: TGTGCCAGCAGCCTCCGGGAGACGGGGGAGCAGTACGTC.

The V and J genes are TRBV7-9 and TRBJ2-1; maybe TRBD1 (5 bases). The V end lost 3 bases, the J end lost 9 bases, and 12 bases lay between the germline ends. In germline, CDR1 is SEHNR, CDR2 FQNEAQ (reference sequence). The CDR3 has 13 amino acids. CDR3 region: CASSLGPLFEQFF. Here the CDR3 DNA reads TGTGCCAGCAGCTTGGGGCCCCTGTTTGAGCAGTTCTTC.

In its sample, this clonotype was seen a few times. The gene calls are TRBV12-3 or TRBV12-4 and TRBJ1-3; D ambiguous. The V gene lost 4 bases and the J gene lost 0 bases, with 10 bases spanning the gap. The CDR3 consists of 15 residues. Written as DNA, the CDR3 is TGTGCCAGCAGTTCGGAAATTAGCTCTGGAAACACCATATATTTT. This translates into CASSSEISSGNTIYF.

This clonotype was counted between two and nine times. The chain carries TRBV9 and TRBJ2-2; D ambiguous. This CDR3 contains 12 residues. Germline V gene lookup returns CDR1 SGDLS and CDR2 YYNGEE. V dropped 2 bases and J dropped 6 bases, with 5 bases sitting between them. The CDR3 coding sequence is TGTGCCAGCAGCGTTTGGCCCGGGGAGCTGTTTTTT. Translated: CASSVWPGELFF.

J is TRBJ2-1 and V is TRBV20-1; D is undetermined. The V end lost 1 base, the J end lost 8 bases, and 15 bases lay between the germline ends. This CDR3 spans 14 amino acids. Germline values: CDR1 DFQATT, CDR2 SNEGSKA (reference sequence). The CDR3 loop reads CSARGHGSLDEQFF. DNA of the CDR3: TGCAGTGCTAGAGGACACGGGTCCCTGGATGAGCAGTTCTTC.

V is TRBV6-2 or TRBV6-3 and J is TRBJ2-1; D gene ambiguous. The CDR3 sequence is 12 residues long. V lost 10 bases to trimming and J lost 2 bases, with 9 bases between them. CDR1 and CDR2 from the germline V gene are MNHEY and SVGEGT. The CDR3 DNA reads TGTGCCACCCTTCCCCCCTACAATGAGCAGTTCTTC. It is translated as CATLPPYNEQFF.

This clonotype was picked up a small number of times. In DNA, the CDR3 is TGTGCCAGCAGTTACTCGACCTCAGGGGGGAGTTGGGAAAAACTGTTTTTT. Translating gives CASSYSTSGGSWEKLFF. The chain uses TRBV6-5 and TRBJ1-4; 7 nucleotides match TRBD1. The CDR3 loop spans 17 amino acids. The germline V gene has CDR1 MNHEY and CDR2 SVGAGI. The J segment lost 8 bases and the V segment lost 0 bases, leaving 12 bases of the junction unmatched.

The gene calls are TRBV2 and TRBJ1-3; D is ambiguous. Germline loops: CDR1 SNHLY, CDR2 FYNNEI. V lost 6 bases and J 1 base, leaving 10 bases between the germline ends. The CDR3 loop spans 14 amino acids. The CDR3 bases are TGTGCCAGCAGGGTGATGCCTTCTGGAAACACCATATATTTT. It specifies CASRVMPSGNTIYF.

J is TRBJ2-5 and V is TRBV5-1, with TRBD2 matching over 13 bases. The germline gives CDR1 SGHRS, CDR2 YFSETQ. Germline trimming cut 4 bases from V and 5 bases from J; bases unmatched to any gene: 11. The CDR3 runs 17 residues. The CDR3 nucleotides are TGCGCCAGCAGCCACGGACTAGCGGGGGAATATTCGGAGACCCAGTACTTC. Protein: CASSHGLAGEYSETQYF.